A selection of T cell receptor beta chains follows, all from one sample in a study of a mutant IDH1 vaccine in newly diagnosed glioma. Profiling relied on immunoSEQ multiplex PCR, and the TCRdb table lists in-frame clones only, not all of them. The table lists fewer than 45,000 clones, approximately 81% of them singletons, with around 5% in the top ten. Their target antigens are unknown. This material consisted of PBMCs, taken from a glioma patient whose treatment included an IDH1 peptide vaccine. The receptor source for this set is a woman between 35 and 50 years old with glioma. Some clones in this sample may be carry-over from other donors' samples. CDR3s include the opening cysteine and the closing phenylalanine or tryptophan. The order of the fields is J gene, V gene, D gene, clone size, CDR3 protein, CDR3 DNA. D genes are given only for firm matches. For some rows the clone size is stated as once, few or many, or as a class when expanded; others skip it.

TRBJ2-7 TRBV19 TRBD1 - CASSLTGGKQYEQYF TGTGCCAGTAGTCTGACAGGGGGCAAGCAGTACGAGCAGTACTTC
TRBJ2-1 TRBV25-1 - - CASSDPRSVNNEQFF TGTGCCAGTAGTGACCCCCGAAGCGTCAACAATGAGCAGTTCTTC
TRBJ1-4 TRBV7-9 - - CASSLEGRQAREKLFF TGTGCCAGCAGCTTAGAGGGGAGACAGGCCCGTGAAAAACTGTTTTTT
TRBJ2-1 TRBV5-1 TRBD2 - CASSLNGRRDEQFF TGCGCCAGCAGCTTGAACGGGAGGCGCGATGAGCAGTTCTTC
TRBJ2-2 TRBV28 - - CASIEQARPGELFF TGTGCCAGCATTGAACAGGCGCGTCCTGGGGAGCTGTTTTTT
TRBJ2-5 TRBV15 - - CATSTVPPGEETQYF TGTGCCACCAGCACAGTCCCCCCGGGGGAAGAGACCCAGTACTTC
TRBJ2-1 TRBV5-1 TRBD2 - CASSPTTSGTGEQFF TGCGCCAGCAGCCCGACGACTAGCGGGACGGGTGAGCAGTTCTTC
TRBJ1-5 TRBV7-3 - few CASSSDGNQPQHF TGTGCCAGCAGCTCCGACGGAAATCAGCCCCAGCATTTT
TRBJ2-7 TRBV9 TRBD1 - CASSVTIGTAAEQYF TGTGCCAGCAGCGTGACGATAGGGACAGCGGCTGAGCAGTACTTC
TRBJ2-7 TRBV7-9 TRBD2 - CASSRTSGSYEQYF TGTGCCAGCAGCCGAACTAGCGGGAGCTACGAGCAGTACTTC
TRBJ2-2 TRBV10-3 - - CAISEPFTGLNTGELFF TGTGCCATCAGTGAGCCCTTTACAGGGCTAAACACCGGGGAGCTGTTTTTT
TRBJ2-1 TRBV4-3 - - CASSQVGGLLNEQFF TGCGCCAGCAGCCAAGTTGGGGGTCTGCTCAATGAGCAGTTCTTC
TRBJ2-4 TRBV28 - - CASSLWGNMGIQYF TGTGCCAGCAGTTTGTGGGGGAACATGGGCATTCAGTACTTC
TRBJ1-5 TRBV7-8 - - CASSGTTLQPQHF TGTGCCAGCAGCGGGACCACTCTTCAGCCCCAGCATTTT
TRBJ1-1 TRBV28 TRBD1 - CASSLNRGTEAFF TGTGCCAGCAGTTTAAACAGGGGGACTGAAGCTTTCTTT
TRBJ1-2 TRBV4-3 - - CASSQEGQGNYGYTF TGCGCCAGCAGCCAAGAAGGGCAGGGGAACTATGGCTACACCTTC
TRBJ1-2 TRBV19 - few CASSTKQAPRLGNYGYTF TGTGCCAGTAGTACGAAACAGGCACCAAGATTGGGTAACTATGGCTACACCTTC
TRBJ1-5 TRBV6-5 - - CASTSRLGRQPQHF TGTGCCAGCACTTCCAGGTTGGGGCGTCAGCCCCAGCATTTT
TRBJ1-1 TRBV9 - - CASSVKQTNTEAFF TGTGCCAGCAGCGTAAAACAGACGAACACTGAAGCTTTCTTT
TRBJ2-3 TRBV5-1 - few CASSLATRANTDTQYF TGCGCCAGCAGCTTGGCGACTAGAGCGAACACAGATACGCAGTATTTT
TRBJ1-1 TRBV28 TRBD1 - CASSHRGLWGAEAFF TGTGCCAGCAGTCACAGGGGGCTCTGGGGGGCTGAAGCTTTCTTT
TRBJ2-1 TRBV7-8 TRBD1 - CASSLYRGRWFF TGTGCCAGCAGCTTATACAGGGGACGGTGGTTCTTC
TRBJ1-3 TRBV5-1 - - CASSPGASGNTIYF TGCGCCAGCAGCCCGGGGGCCTCTGGAAACACCATATATTTT
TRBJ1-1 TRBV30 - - CAWKVWQYEAFF TGTGCCTGGAAGGTCTGGCAGTATGAAGCTTTCTTT
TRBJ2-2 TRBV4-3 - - CASSQDRGGGELFF TGCGCCAGCAGCCAAGATAGGGGCGGCGGGGAGCTGTTTTTT
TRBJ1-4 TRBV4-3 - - CASSPDSPSYGEKLFF TGCGCCAGCAGCCCGGACAGCCCCTCCTATGGTGAAAAACTGTTTTTT
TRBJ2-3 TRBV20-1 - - CSPVGDTQYF TGCAGTCCTGTCGGGGATACGCAGTATTTT
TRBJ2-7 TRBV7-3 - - CASSSLDGYEQYF TGTGCCAGCAGCTCCCTTGACGGATACGAGCAGTACTTC
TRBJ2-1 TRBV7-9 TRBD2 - CASSSREGRGGKFF TGTGCCAGCAGCTCCCGGGAAGGGCGGGGGGGAAAGTTCTTC
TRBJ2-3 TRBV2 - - CASSEGRGGVTDTQYF TGTGCCAGCAGTGAAGGAAGGGGTGGGGTGACAGATACGCAGTATTTT
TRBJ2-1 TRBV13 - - CASSFDRGSSYNEQFF TGTGCCAGCAGCTTTGATCGGGGGAGCTCCTACAATGAGCAGTTCTTC
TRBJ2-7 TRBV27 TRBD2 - CASSPRTSSGEQYF TGTGCCAGCAGTCCAAGGACTAGTTCGGGGGAGCAGTACTTC
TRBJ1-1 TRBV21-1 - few CASTPETRFCEAFF TGTGCCAGCACCCCCGAGACGAGGTTCTGTGAAGCTTTCTTT
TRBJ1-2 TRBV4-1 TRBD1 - CASSHGQGQGGYTF TGCGCCAGCAGCCATGGACAGGGTCAAGGCGGCTACACCTTC
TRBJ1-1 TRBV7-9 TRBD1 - CASSLVQQGSTEAFF TGTGCCAGCAGCTTGGTTCAACAGGGGAGCACTGAAGCTTTCTTT
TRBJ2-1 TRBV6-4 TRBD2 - CASAALAGGNNEQFF TGTGCCAGCGCCGCTCTAGCGGGAGGGAACAATGAGCAGTTCTTC